The TCR beta chain described here comes from a study of control samples from healthy donors and cancer patients. Assay used: immunoSEQ multiplex PCR; TCRdb lists only in-frame clones, some missing. The table includes some 150,000 clones, 90% to 95% detected once. The V end was cut by 2 bases, the J end by 3 bases, with 7 bases between. The germline V gene has CDR1 SGHNT and CDR2 YENEEA. CDR3 length: 13 residues. The TCR originated in a man aged 60-69 years with colorectal cancer. Input material: PBMCs. This chain links TRBV11-3 with TRBJ1-1; tentative D call: TRBD1 (5 bases). The CDR3 nucleotides are TGTGCCAGCAGCTTACGGGGGGACACTGAAGCTTTCTTT. Translating gives CASSLRGDTEAFF.